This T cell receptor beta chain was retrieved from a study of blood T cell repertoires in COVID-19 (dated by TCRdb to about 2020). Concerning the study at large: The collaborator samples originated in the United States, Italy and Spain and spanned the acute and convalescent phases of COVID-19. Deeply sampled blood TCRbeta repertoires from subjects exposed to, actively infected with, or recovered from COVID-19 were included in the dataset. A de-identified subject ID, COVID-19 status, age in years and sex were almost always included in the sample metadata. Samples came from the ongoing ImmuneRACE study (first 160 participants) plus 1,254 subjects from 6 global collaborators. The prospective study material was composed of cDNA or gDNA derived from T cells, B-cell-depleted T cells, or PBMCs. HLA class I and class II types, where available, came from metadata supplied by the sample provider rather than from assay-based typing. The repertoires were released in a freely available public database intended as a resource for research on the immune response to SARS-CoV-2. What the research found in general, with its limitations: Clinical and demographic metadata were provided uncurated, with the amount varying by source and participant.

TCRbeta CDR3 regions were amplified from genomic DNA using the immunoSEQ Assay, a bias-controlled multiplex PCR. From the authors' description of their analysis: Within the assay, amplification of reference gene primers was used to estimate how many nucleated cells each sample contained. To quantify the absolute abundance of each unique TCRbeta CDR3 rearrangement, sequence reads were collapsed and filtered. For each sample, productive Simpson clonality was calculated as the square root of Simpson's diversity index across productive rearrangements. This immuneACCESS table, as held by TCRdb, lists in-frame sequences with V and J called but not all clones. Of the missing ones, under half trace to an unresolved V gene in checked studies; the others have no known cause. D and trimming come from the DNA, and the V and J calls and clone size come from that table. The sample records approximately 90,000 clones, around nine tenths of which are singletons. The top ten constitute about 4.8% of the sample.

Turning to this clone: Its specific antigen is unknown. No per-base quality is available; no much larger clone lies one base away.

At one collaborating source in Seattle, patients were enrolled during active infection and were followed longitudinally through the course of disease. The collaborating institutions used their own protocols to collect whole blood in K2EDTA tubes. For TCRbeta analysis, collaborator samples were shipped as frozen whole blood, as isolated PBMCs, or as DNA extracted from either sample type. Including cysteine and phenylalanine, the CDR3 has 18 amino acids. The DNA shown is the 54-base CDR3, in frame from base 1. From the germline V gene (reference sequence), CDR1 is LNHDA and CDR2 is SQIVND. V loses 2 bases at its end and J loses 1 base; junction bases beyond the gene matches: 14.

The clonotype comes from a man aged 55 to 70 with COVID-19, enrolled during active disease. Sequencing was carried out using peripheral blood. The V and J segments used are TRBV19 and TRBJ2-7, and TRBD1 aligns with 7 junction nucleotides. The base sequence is TGTGCCAGTAGTATAAGGGGGCCACAGGGGTCTTTTTCCTACGAGCAGTACTTC. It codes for CASSIRGPQGSFSYEQYF.